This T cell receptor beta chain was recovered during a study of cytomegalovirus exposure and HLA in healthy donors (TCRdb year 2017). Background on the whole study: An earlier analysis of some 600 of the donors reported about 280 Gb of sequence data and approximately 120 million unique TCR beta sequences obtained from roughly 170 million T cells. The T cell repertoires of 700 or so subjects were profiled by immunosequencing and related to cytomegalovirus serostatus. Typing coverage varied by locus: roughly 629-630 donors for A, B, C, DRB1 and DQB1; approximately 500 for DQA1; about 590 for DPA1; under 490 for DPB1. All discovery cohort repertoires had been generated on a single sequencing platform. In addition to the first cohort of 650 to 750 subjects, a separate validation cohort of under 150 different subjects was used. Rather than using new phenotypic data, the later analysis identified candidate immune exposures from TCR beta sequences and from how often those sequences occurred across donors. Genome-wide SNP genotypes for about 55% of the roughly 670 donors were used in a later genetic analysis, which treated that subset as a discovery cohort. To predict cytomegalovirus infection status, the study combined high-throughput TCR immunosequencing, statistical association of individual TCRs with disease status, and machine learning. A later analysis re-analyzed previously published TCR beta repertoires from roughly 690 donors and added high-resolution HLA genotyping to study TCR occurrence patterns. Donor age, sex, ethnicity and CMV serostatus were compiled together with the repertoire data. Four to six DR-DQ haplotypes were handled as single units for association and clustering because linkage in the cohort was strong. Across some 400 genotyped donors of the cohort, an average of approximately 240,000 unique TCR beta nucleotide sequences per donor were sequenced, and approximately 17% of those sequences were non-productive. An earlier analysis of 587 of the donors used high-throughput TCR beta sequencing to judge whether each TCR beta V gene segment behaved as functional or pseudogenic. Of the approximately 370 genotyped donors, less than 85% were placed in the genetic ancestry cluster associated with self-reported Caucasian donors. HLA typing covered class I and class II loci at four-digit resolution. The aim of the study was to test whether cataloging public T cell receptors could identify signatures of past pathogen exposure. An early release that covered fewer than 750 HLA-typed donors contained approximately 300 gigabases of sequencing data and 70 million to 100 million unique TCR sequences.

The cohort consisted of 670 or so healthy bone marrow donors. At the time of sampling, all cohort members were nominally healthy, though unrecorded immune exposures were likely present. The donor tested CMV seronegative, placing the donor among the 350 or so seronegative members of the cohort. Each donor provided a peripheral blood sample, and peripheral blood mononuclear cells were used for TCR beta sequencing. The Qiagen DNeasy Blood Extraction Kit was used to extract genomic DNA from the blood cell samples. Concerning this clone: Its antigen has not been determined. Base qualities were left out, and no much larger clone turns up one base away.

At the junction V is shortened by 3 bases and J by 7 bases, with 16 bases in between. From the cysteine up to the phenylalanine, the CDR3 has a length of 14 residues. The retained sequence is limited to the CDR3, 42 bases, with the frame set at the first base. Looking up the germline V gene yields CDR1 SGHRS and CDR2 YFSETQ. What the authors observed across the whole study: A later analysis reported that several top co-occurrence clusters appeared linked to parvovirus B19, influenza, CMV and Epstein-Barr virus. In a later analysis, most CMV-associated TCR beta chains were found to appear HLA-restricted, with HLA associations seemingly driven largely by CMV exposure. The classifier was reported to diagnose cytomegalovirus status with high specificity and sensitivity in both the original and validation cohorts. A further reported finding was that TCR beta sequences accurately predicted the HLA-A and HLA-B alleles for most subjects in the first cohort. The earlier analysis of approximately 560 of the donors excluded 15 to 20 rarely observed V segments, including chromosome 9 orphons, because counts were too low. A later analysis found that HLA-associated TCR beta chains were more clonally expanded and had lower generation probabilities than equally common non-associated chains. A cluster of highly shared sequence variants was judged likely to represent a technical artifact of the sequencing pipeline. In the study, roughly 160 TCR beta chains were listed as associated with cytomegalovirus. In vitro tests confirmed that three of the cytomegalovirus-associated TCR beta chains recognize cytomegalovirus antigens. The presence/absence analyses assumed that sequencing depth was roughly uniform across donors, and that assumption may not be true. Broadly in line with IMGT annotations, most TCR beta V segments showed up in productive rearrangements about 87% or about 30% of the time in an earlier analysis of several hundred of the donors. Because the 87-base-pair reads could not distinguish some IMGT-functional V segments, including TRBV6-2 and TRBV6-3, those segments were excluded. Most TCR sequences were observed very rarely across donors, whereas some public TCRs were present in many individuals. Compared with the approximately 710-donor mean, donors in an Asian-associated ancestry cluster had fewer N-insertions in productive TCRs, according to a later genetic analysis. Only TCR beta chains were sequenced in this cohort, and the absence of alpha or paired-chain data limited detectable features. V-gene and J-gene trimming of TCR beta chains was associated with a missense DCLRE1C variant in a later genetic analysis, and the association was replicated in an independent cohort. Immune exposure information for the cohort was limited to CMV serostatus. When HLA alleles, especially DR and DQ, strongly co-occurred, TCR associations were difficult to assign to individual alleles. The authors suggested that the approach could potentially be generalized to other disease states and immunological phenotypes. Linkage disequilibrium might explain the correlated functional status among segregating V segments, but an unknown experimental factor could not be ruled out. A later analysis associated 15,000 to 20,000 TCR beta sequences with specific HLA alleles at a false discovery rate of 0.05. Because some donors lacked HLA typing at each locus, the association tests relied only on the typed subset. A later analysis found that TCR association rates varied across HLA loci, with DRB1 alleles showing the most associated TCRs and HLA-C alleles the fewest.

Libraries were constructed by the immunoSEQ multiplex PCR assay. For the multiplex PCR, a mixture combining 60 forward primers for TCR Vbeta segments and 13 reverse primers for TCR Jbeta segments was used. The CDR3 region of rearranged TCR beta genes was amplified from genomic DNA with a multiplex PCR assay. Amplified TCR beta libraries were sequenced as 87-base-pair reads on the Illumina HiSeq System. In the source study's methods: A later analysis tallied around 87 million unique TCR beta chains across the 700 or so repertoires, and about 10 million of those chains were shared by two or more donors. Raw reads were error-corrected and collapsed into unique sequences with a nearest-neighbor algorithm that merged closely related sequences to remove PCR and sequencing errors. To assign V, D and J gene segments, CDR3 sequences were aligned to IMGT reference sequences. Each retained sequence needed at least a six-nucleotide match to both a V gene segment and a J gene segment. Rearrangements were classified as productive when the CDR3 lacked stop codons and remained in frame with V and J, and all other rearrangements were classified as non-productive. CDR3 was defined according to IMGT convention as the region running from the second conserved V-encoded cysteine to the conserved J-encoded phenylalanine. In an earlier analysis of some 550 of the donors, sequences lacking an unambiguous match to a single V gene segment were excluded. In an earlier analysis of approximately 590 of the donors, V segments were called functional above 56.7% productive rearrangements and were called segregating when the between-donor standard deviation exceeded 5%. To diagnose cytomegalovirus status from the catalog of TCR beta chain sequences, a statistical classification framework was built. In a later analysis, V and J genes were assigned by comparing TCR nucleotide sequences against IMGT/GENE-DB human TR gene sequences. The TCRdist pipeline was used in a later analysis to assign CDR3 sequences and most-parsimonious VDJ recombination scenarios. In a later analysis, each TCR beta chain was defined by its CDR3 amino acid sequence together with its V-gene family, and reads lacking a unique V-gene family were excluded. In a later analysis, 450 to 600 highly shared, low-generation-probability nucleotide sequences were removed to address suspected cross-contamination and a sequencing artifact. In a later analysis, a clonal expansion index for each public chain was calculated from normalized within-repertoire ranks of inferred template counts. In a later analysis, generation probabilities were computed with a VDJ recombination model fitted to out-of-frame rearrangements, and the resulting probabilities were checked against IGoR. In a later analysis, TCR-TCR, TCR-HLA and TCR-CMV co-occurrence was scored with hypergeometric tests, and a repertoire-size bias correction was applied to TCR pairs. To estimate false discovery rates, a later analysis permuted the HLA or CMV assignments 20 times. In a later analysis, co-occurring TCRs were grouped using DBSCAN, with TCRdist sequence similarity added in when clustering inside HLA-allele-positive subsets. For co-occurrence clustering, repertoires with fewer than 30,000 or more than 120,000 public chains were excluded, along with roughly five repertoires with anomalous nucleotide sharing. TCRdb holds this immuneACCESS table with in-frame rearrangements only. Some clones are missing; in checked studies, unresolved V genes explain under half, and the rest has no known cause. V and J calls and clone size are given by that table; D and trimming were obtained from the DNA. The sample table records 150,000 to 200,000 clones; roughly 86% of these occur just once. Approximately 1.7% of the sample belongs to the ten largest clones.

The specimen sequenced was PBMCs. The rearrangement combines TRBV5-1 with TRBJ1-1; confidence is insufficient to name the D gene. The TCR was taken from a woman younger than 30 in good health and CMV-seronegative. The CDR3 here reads CASSYAGSLGEAFF. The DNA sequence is TGCGCCAGCAGCTATGCAGGCTCCTTGGGTGAAGCTTTCTTT.